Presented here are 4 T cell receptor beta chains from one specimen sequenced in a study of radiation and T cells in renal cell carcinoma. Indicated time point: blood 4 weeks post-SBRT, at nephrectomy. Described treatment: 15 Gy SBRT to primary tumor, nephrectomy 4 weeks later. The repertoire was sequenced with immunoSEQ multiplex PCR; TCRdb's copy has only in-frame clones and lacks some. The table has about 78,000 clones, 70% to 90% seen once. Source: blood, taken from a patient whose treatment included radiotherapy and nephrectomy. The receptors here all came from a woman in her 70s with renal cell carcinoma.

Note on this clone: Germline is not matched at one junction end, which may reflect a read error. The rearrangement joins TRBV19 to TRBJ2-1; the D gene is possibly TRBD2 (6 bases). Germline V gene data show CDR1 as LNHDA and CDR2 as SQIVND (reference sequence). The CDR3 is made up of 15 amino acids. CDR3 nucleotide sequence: TGTGCCAGTAGCCTTATAGCGGCTTCCTACGATGAGCAGTTCTTC. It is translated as CASSLIAASYDEQFF.

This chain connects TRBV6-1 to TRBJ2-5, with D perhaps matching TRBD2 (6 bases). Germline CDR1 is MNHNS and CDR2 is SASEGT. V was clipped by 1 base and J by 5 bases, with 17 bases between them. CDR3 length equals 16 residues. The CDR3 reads CASSEVWGRNRETQYF. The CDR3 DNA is TGTGCCAGCAGTGAAGTGTGGGGGAGGAACAGGGAGACCCAGTACTTC.

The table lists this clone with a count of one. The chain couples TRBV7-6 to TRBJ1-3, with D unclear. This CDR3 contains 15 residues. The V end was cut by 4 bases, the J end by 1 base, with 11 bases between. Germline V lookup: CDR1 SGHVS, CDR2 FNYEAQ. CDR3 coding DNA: TGTGCCAGCAGCTCTCCGCTACAGTCTGGAAACACCATATATTTT. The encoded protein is CASSSPLQSGNTIYF.

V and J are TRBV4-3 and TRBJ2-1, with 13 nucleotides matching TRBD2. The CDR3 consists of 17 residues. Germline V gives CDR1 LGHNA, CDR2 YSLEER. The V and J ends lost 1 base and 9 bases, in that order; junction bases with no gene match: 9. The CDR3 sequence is CASSQGGLAGALGEQFF. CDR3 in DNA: TGCGCCAGCAGCCAAGGTGGACTAGCGGGGGCTCTGGGTGAGCAGTTCTTC.